The 30 T cell receptor beta chains given below trace back to one sample, sequenced in a study of blood T cell repertoires in COVID-19. Profiling relied on immunoSEQ multiplex PCR, and the TCRdb table lists in-frame clones only, not all of them. This sample has some 150,000 clones, with approximately 80% found just once. Sequenced sample: peripheral blood. The receptors were gathered from a human donor in a cohort sampled during active COVID-19.

The chain links TRBV7-8 to TRBJ2-1; 12 nucleotides line up with TRBD2. Trimming at V came to 6 bases and at J to 3 bases, leaving 0 bases not matched to a gene. This CDR3 spans 14 amino acids. Germline V lookup: CDR1 SGHVS, CDR2 FQNEAQ. The CDR3 region is CASRGLAGYNEQFF. CDR3 nucleotides: TGTGCCAGCAGGGGACTAGCGGGCTACAATGAGCAGTTCTTC.

In this sample, this clone turned up once. The V and J genes are TRBV4-3 and TRBJ2-3; maybe TRBD2 (6 bases). The V gene's germline CDR1 is LGHNA and CDR2 YSLEER. This CDR3 comprises 15 residues. With 3 bases removed from V and 1 base from J, the gap between germline ends came to 11 bases. The CDR3 loop reads CASSQTGVGTDTQYF. DNA for the CDR3: TGCGCCAGCAGCCAGACGGGAGTTGGCACAGATACGCAGTATTTT.

DNA for the CDR3: TGCAGTGCAAGACAGGCGGATACGCAGTATTTT. Its protein is CSARQADTQYF. The chain uses TRBV20-1 and TRBJ2-3; perhaps TRBD1 as D (6 bases). The CDR3 is 11 residues long. Germline V lookup: CDR1 DFQATT, CDR2 SNEGSKA (reference sequence). V was pared by 6 bases and J by 6 bases, with 10 bases between.

This sequence joins TRBV7-9 and TRBJ2-7; perhaps TRBD1 as D (7 bases). The CDR3 spans 15 residues. V was clipped by 0 bases and J by 6 bases, with 15 bases between them. Germline CDR1 is SEHNR and CDR2 is FQNEAQ (reference sequence). The CDR3 loop is CASSLAGPGGTEQYF. Here the CDR3 DNA reads TGTGCCAGCAGCTTAGCAGGACCAGGGGGGACCGAGCAGTACTTC. Together with reference TRBV7-9 and TRBJ2-7, the CDR3 gives the full variable domain: DTGVSQNPRHKITKRGQNVTFRCDPISEHNRLYWYRQTLGQGPEFLTYFQNEAQLEKSRLLSDRFSAERPKGSFSTLEIQRTEQGDSAMYLCASSLAGPGGTEQYFGPGTRLTVT.

This chain links TRBV18 with TRBJ2-7; 8 nucleotides match TRBD2. Germline-derived CDR1 and CDR2 are KGHSH and LQKENI. The trim removed 3 bases at V and 2 bases at J, leaving 3 bases unmatched. CDR3 length equals 14 residues. DNA of the CDR3: TGTGCCAGCTCACCCCCGGGACTAGCCTACGAGCAGTACTTC. Translation: CASSPPGLAYEQYF.

The chain joins TRBV27 to TRBJ2-1; 12 bases match TRBD2. Germline CDR1 is MNHEY and CDR2 is SMNVEV (reference sequence). V shed 7 bases and J 5 bases; nucleotides not matched to a gene: 9. CDR3 size: 16 residues. The CDR3 loop is CASKTLGLAGDNEQFF. In nucleotides, the CDR3 is TGTGCCAGCAAGACCCTGGGACTAGCGGGTGACAATGAGCAGTTCTTC.

This clone was seen more than once but under ten times. The chain joins TRBV25-1 to TRBJ2-2; weak D call: TRBD1 (5 bases). The germline V gene has CDR1 MGHDK and CDR2 SYGVNS. This CDR3 has 16 amino acids. V was trimmed by 2 bases and J by 2 bases, leaving 12 bases between them. The CDR3: CASSETGRGNTGELFF. The CDR3 DNA sequence: TGTGCCAGCAGTGAAACTGGAAGGGGTAACACCGGGGAGCTGTTTTTT.

V gene TRBV5-4 combines with J gene TRBJ2-1; 8 nucleotides match TRBD2. Germline V lookup: CDR1 SGHNT, CDR2 YYREEE (reference sequence). The CDR3 extends over 15 amino acids. J was trimmed by 4 bases and V by 0 bases; bases with no gene match: 3. This CDR3 reads CASSLDSGIYNEQFF. The CDR3 DNA reads as TGTGCCAGCAGCTTGGATAGCGGGATTTACAATGAGCAGTTCTTC.

This chain's CDR3 is CASSLGDSSYNSPLHF. The CDR3 DNA is TGCGCCAGCAGCTTGGGGGACAGCTCCTATAATTCACCCCTCCACTTT. The chain recombines TRBV5-1 with TRBJ1-6, with TRBD1 matching 7 bases. This CDR3 contains 16 residues. Germline assignment: CDR1 SGHRS and CDR2 YFSETQ. The ends lost 0 bases at V and 0 bases at J; junction bases unmatched: 0.

The chain links TRBV6-6 to TRBJ2-5, with 11 bases that match TRBD2. The CDR3 runs 16 residues. From germline, CDR1 is MNHNY and CDR2 SVGAGI (reference sequence). V trimming: 5 bases; J trimming: 2 bases; junction bases outside the gene matches: 7. The CDR3 DNA reads as TGTGCCAGCAGTCAACGGACTAGCGGGCTTCAAGAGACCCAGTACTTC. Protein product: CASSQRTSGLQETQYF.

This chain joins TRBV6-5 and TRBJ2-7; 8 bases are shared with TRBD2. The CDR3 sequence is 15 residues long. CDR1 is MNHEY, CDR2 SVGAGI, per germline. The V gene end was trimmed by 0 bases and the J gene end by 8 bases; junction bases not matched to a gene: 9. In DNA, the CDR3 is TGTGCCAGCAGTTACTCCTTATCGGGGGGGGCGCAGCAGTACTTC. Its translation is CASSYSLSGGAQQYF.

V usage is TRBV7-8 and J usage is TRBJ1-1; 7 bases agree with TRBD1. The CDR3 has 13 amino acids. Trimming at V came to 7 bases and at J to 4 bases, leaving 6 bases not matched to a gene. CDR1 is SGHVS and CDR2 is FQNEAQ in the germline V gene. The CDR3 here is CASTIPGGTEAFF. CDR3 DNA: TGTGCCAGCACCATTCCAGGGGGCACTGAAGCTTTCTTT.

The chain's CDR3 is CASSQDRGSYNEQFF. As DNA, the CDR3 is TGTGCCAGCAGCCAGGACAGGGGATCCTACAATGAGCAGTTCTTC. V usage is TRBV3-1 (or the pseudogene TRBV3-2) and J usage is TRBJ2-1; 9 bases are shared with TRBD1. The CDR3 totals 15 residues. CDR1 is LGHDT and CDR2 is YNNKEL in the germline V gene (reference sequence). Trimming at V came to 3 bases and at J to 1 base, leaving 1 base not matched to a gene.

The count of this clone is one. This sequence joins TRBV7-9 and TRBJ2-7; D call uncertain. The CDR3 contains 11 residues. CDR1 is SEHNR, CDR2 FQNEAQ, per germline (reference sequence). Trimming took off 3 bases at V and 7 bases at J, with 7 bases between the two ends. CDR3 nucleotides: TGTGCCAGCAGCTTGGTAGAGGAGCAGTACTTC. Protein: CASSLVEEQYF.

This clone was recorded at least ten times. The chain combines TRBV7-6 with TRBJ1-5; a possible D gene is TRBD1 (5 bases). This CDR3 comprises 18 residues. The V gene's germline CDR1 is SGHVS and CDR2 FNYEAQ. V lost 4 bases to trimming and J lost 1 base, with 20 bases between them. CDR3 coding DNA: TGTGCCAGCAGCTCAAATCTCCAGGGCCGGTGGAGCAATCAGCCCCAGCATTTT. This codes for CASSSNLQGRWSNQPQHF. Full variable domain (rest looked up from reference TRBV7-6 and TRBJ1-5): GAGVSQSPRYKVTKRGQDVALRCDPISGHVSLYWYRQALGQGPEFLTYFNYEAQQDKSGLPNDRFSAERPEGSISTLTIQRTEQRDSAMYRCASSSNLQGRWSNQPQHFGDGTRLSIL.

This chain links TRBV29-1 with TRBJ1-4; a possible D gene is TRBD1 (6 bases). Germline V gene data show CDR1 as SQVTM and CDR2 as ANQGSEA. V lost 4 bases to trimming and J lost 8 bases, with 11 bases between them. This CDR3 spans 12 amino acids. CDR3 sequence: CSVGQGPEKLFF. CDR3 coding DNA: TGCAGCGTTGGGCAGGGGCCCGAAAAACTGTTTTTT.

This clone was counted only a few times. This sample also contains other DNA sequences that code for the same CDR3. The rearrangement joins TRBV4-3 to TRBJ1-2; D perhaps matches TRBD1 (6 bases). Germline lookup yields CDR1 LGHNA and CDR2 YSLEER. The CDR3 has 15 amino acids. V dropped 1 base and J dropped 3 bases, with 12 bases sitting between them. CDR3 bases: TGCGCCAGCAGCCAAGCCCTACAGGGTGACTATGGCTACACCTTC. Translation gives CASSQALQGDYGYTF.

The CDR3 region is CASGQRDKAKNIQYF. The DNA of the CDR3 is TGTGCCAGCGGGCAGCGGGATAAGGCCAAAAACATTCAGTACTTC. V usage is TRBV6-6 and J usage is TRBJ2-4, with 7 bases lining up with TRBD2. J gave up 1 base and V 8 bases, and 8 bases lay outside the gene matches. The V gene's germline CDR1 is MNHNY and CDR2 SVGAGI (reference sequence). The CDR3 has 15 residues.

The chain links TRBV7-9 to TRBJ2-5; 7 nucleotides match TRBD1. The CDR3 totals 14 residues. V trimming: 4 bases; J trimming: 5 bases; junction bases outside the gene matches: 7. Germline-derived CDR1 and CDR2 are SEHNR and FQNEAQ (reference sequence). CDR3 nucleotides: TGTGCCAGCAGCTGGACAGGAAGTTCGGAGACCCAGTACTTC. Its translation: CASSWTGSSETQYF.

The V call is TRBV14, the J call TRBJ2-1; 13 bases are a match to TRBD2. CDR1 and CDR2 (germline): SGHDN, FVKESK. The CDR3 sequence is 14 residues long. The trim removed 4 bases at V and 11 bases at J, leaving 5 bases unmatched. The DNA of the CDR3 is TGTGCCAGCAGCCCCGGGACTAGCGGGACTAAGCAGTTCTTC. Protein: CASSPGTSGTKQFF. The full variable domain, rest sourced from reference TRBV14 and TRBJ2-1, is EAGVTQFPSHSVIEKGQTVTLRCDPISGHDNLYWYRRVMGKEIKFLLHFVKESKQDESGMPNNRFLAERTGGTYSTLKVQPAELEDSGVYFCASSPGTSGTKQFFGPGTRLTVL.

The V and J genes are TRBV6-5 and TRBJ2-3; the D gene is possibly TRBD2 (6 bases). The CDR3 totals 14 residues. V gave up 6 bases and J gave up 10 bases, with 20 bases separating them. CDR1 MNHEY and CDR2 SVGAGI come from the germline V gene. CDR3 nucleotide sequence: TGTGCCAGCAGGCGTAGGGCTAGTGGGGAGGCGCAGTATTTT. This encodes CASRRRASGEAQYF.

The V call is TRBV9, the J call TRBJ1-1; weak D call: TRBD1 (5 bases). Germline-derived CDR1 and CDR2 are SGDLS and YYNGEE. This CDR3 is built from 14 residues. Trimming took off 0 bases at V and 4 bases at J, with 10 bases between the two ends. This chain's CDR3 is CASSVAGGATEAFF. The CDR3 coding sequence is TGTGCCAGCAGCGTAGCCGGGGGAGCCACTGAAGCTTTCTTT.

J is TRBJ2-3 and V is TRBV6-5, with D tentatively TRBD1 (5 bases). V lost 8 bases to trimming and J lost 0 bases, with 15 bases between them. The CDR3 has 15 amino acids. Germline V CDR1 and CDR2: MNHEY, SVGAGI. The CDR3 nucleotides read TGTGCCAGCTGTTTGGGGCGTCCTAGCACAGATACGCAGTATTTT. Translated, it gives CASCLGRPSTDTQYF.

This chain links TRBV19 with TRBJ2-1; 9 nucleotides agree with TRBD2. The V gene's germline CDR1 is LNHDA and CDR2 SQIVND (reference sequence). V lost 4 bases and J lost 1; bases outside the gene matches: 5. This CDR3 is 16 amino acids long. CDR3 in amino acids: CASSRNSGSSYNEQFF. In DNA form, the CDR3 reads TGTGCCAGTAGTAGAAATAGCGGGAGTTCCTACAATGAGCAGTTCTTC.

Written as DNA, the CDR3 is TGTGCCAGTACCCCGGGACACCTCAACTATGGCTACACCTTC. Translation gives CASTPGHLNYGYTF. The chain has TRBV19 and TRBJ1-2; a possible D gene is TRBD1 (6 bases). This CDR3 comprises 14 residues. V lost 7 bases and J lost 2, with 14 bases in between. Germline values: CDR1 LNHDA, CDR2 SQIVND (reference sequence). Together with reference TRBV19 and TRBJ1-2, the CDR3 gives the full variable domain: DGGITQSPKYLFRKEGQNVTLSCEQNLNHDAMYWYRQDPGQGLRLIYYSQIVNDFQKGDIAEGYSVSREKKESFPLTVTSAQKNPTAFYLCASTPGHLNYGYTFGSGTRLTVV.

The chain has TRBV1 and TRBJ2-5; the table names TRBD2, a call not compared with the DNA. TRBV1 is reported as a pseudogene. The CDR3 spans 12 residues. The CDR3 reads CTGQREKETQYF. CDR3 sequence (DNA): TGCACCGGACAGCGGGAGAAAGAGACCCAGTACTTC.

The chain couples TRBV25-1 to TRBJ2-7, with a tentative D call TRBD2 (5 bases). CDR1 is MGHDK and CDR2 is SYGVNS in the germline V gene. The CDR3 sequence is 14 residues long. V lost 4 bases and J 4 bases, leaving 14 bases between the germline ends. CDR3 loop: CASSGPGLGYEQYF. The DNA of the CDR3 is TGTGCCAGCAGTGGACCCGGACTCGGGTACGAGCAGTACTTC.

The V gene is TRBV13, the J gene TRBJ2-3, with D possibly being TRBD2 (6 bases). Trimming cost V 8 bases and J 6 bases, with 15 bases left between them. In germline, CDR1 is PRHDT, CDR2 FYEKMQ (reference sequence). The CDR3 runs to 13 residues. The CDR3 nucleotides read TGTGCCAGCCGCGGGACGGACGCGGATACGCAGTATTTT. Its translation: CASRGTDADTQYF.

This chain connects TRBV6-6 to TRBJ1-2; D remains ambiguous. Germline V gives CDR1 MNHNY, CDR2 SVGAGI (reference sequence). CDR3 length: 14 residues. Trimming took 2 bases from V and 4 from J, leaving 11 bases between them. Here the CDR3 DNA reads TGTGCCAGCAGTTACGGAGCGGGAATCTATGGCTACACCTTC. It is translated as CASSYGAGIYGYTF.

V gene TRBV7-6 combines with J gene TRBJ2-6; 9 bases match TRBD1. Germline CDR1 reads SGHVS; CDR2 reads FNYEAQ. V lost 4 bases to trimming and J lost 1 base; unmatched junction nucleotides: 14. The CDR3 spans 20 residues. In nucleotides, the CDR3 is TGTGCCAGCAGCTCACTACCCCCGGGACAGGGTTTATCTGGGGCCAACGTCCTGACTTTC. Translated: CASSSLPPGQGLSGANVLTF.